The entry that follows covers one T cell receptor (beta chain) sequence. Its recognized antigen is unknown. Within one base of it there is no much larger clone, and no base qualities were kept. Receptors were amplified or captured by the immunoSEQ multiplex PCR assay. Approximately 100,000 TCR templates per sample were assayed on the deep sequencing platform. Genomic DNA extracted from sorted T cells was the material used for TCRbeta CDR3 sequencing. As for the authors' bioinformatics: The R programming language was used for the clonal analysis of the TCRbeta CDR3 data. Comparing unstimulated samples against CFSE-low samples taken after the reaction was how alloreactive CD4+ and CD8+ clones were defined. Alloreactive CD4+ clones were assigned to regulatory or non-regulatory origin by matching sequences to sorted unstimulated Treg and non-Treg repertoires. TCRdb stores this immuneACCESS table with in-frame sequences only. Part of the clones is absent; in the studies checked, under half of the shortfall reflects unresolved V genes, and no reason is known for the rest. V, J and clone size were drawn from that table, and D and trimming were deduced from the DNA. The sample profile shows some 97,000 clones; 94% of them were found once. The biggest ten clones account for roughly 0.62% of the sample.

The record originates from a study of siplizumab effects on memory and regulatory T cells (dated by TCRdb to the late 2010s). General notes on the study: The effect of the anti-CD2 antibody siplizumab on alloreactive T-cell subsets was examined in allogeneic mixed lymphocyte reactions constructed from human PBMCs. Here is what the overall study found, with its caveats: Greater diversity appeared to be present in unstimulated naive T cells than in memory T cells, and a substantial contribution to the alloresponse seemed to be made by naive cells. Among mappable alloreactive CD4+ clones, the Treg-derived fraction averaged around 63% with siplizumab versus 25% to 30% in control reactions. Whether proliferating Tregs from siplizumab cultures actually had suppressive function was not functionally confirmed. A naive or memory phenotype could not be assigned to roughly 80-97% of proliferating CD4+ or CD8+ clones. Siplizumab significantly reduced the cumulative frequency of alloreactive sequences traceable to unstimulated CD4+ memory T cells. Sequences below about 10^-5 frequency were poorly captured, so only a minor fraction of alloreactive clones could be mapped to unstimulated subsets.

Sorted unstimulated T cells and proliferating T cells recovered from mixed lymphocyte reactions underwent TCRbeta CDR3 sequencing. Fresh whole blood from nine to eleven HLA-typed healthy donors served as the source for isolating PBMCs. To map where alloreactive clones came from, CD4+ regulatory T cells in the unstimulated state were FACS-sorted. This TCR was recovered from a human donor in good health. Sequenced: Tregs sorted from blood.

The CDR3 is CASSSRRRRNYGYTF. In nucleotide form, the sequence is TGTGCCAGCAGTTCCCGGCGACGGCGGAACTATGGCTACACCTTC. This chain is built from TRBV6-5 and TRBJ1-2; the D gene cannot be named for sure. Taken from cysteine to phenylalanine, the CDR3 has 15 residues. The entry retains the CDR3 DNA only, 45 bases that are in frame from base 1. CDR1 and CDR2 are drawn from the germline V gene: MNHEY, SVGAGI. V gives up 4 bases and J gives up 2 bases, and the segment between their germline ends measures 14 bases.